These T cell receptor beta chains were read from a single sample in a study of T-cell reconstitution after alpha-beta-depleted transplantation in children. A single record per CDR3 protein comes from TCRdb applying MiXCR to the PCR reads. The sample contains about 340,000 distinct CDR3 sequences, about 14% of which appear only once. The sample was PBMCs, taken from the stem cell graft. The receptors derive from a human donor who donated a stem cell graft to a child with Fanconi anemia. CDR3s leave out the opening cysteine and the closing phenylalanine or tryptophan.

j_call | v_call | cdr3_aa
TRBJ1-1 | TRBV6-5 | ASIPLIGGRTEAF
TRBJ2-2 | TRBV15 | ATSRRSGELF
TRBJ2-1 | TRBV12-5 | ASGGGGAPGAEQF
TRBJ2-5 | TRBV6-1 | ASSVGDRGFQETQY
TRBJ2-3 | TRBV7-9 | ASSLGSGYTDTQY
TRBJ1-5 | TRBV7-6 | ASSLQGQPQH
TRBJ2-7 | TRBV10-3 | ASRTSGEDEQY
TRBJ2-2 | TRBV15 | ATSRDLRGTGELF
TRBJ2-1 | TRBV24-1 | ATSDLAKGSNNEQF
TRBJ2-1 | TRBV25-1 | ASSPLAANEQF
TRBJ1-2 | TRBV20-1 | SARDNRLSSSYGYT
TRBJ2-3 | TRBV20-1 | SAQTRGDTQY
TRBJ2-3 | TRBV6-5 | ASSRQGALDTQY
TRBJ2-3 | TRBV7-9 | ASSLKNGPSDTQY
TRBJ2-3 | TRBV3-1 | ASSPRVTGLRPTDTQY
TRBJ2-1 | TRBV5-5 | ASSLLAGSNEQF
TRBJ2-2 | TRBV7-8 | ASTATGALTLYTGELF
TRBJ1-1 | TRBV7-9 | ASSQGTATEAF
TRBJ1-1 | TRBV6-1 | ASSGGTGGMNTEAF
TRBJ2-4 | TRBV20-1 | SASSLAKNIQY
TRBJ2-2 | TRBV4-2 | ASSQDEGQSNTGELF
TRBJ1-5 | TRBV20-1 | SAQGWDQPQH
TRBJ2-3 | TRBV7-9 | ASSLISPATDTQY
TRBJ2-2 | TRBV12-3/TRBV12-4 | ASSSALVPGELF
TRBJ2-5 | TRBV27 | ASSLTWRETQY
TRBJ2-3 | TRBV12-3/TRBV12-4 | ASSLGGGPDTQY
TRBJ1-4 | TRBV12-3/TRBV12-4 | ASSLDRGVEKLF
TRBJ2-6 | TRBV25-1 | ASSDRPWRSSSGANVLT
TRBJ1-1 | TRBV5-1 | ASSLIGGNTEAF
TRBJ1-5 | TRBV20-1 | SARNRGGLSNQPQH
TRBJ1-1 | TRBV5-1 | ASSLFPGRGTEAF
TRBJ2-7 | TRBV4-2 | ASSHGGGAYEQY
TRBJ2-2 | TRBV9 | ASSLRTSGATGELF
TRBJ1-2 | TRBV7-2 | ASSFSAYGYT
TRBJ1-2 | TRBV5-1 | ASSTRTGGSYGYT
TRBJ2-6 | TRBV20-1 | SAPASGGASGANVLT
TRBJ1-2 | TRBV4-1 | ASSQGGPAPYGYT
TRBJ1-1 | TRBV5-1 | ASSQLTGQNTEAF